This section outlines one T cell receptor beta chain sequence together with its context. Use of 60 Vbeta and 13 Jbeta primers characterized the PCR. Clones were sequenced by immunoSEQ multiplex PCR, and TCRdb holds only the in-frame ones, with some missing. The table shows about 150,000 clones, with more than 60% occurring only once. The entry originates in a study of cytomegalovirus exposure and HLA in healthy donors. The CDR3 is 14 amino acids. With 5 bases clipped from V and 3 bases from J, the junction kept 4 bases outside the gene matches. CDR1 is MNHEY, CDR2 SMNVEV, per germline (reference sequence).

This TCR came from a woman in her thirties or forties in good health and CMV-seronegative. Material: PBMCs. V is TRBV27 and J is TRBJ1-1; 9 bases agree with TRBD1. CDR3 in DNA: TGTGCCAGCAGTGGTTGGGACAGGGACACTGAAGCTTTCTTT. Residues: CASSGWDRDTEAFF.